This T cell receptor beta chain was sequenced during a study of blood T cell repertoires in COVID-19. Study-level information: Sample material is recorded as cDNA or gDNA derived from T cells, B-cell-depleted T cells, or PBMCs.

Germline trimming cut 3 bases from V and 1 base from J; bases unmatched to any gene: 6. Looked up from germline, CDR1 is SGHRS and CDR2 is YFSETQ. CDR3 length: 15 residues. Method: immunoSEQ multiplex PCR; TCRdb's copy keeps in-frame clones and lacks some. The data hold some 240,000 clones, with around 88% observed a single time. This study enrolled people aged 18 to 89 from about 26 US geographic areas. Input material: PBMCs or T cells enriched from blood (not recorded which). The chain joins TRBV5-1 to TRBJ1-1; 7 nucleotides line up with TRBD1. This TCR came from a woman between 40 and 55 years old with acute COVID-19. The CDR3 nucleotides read TGCGCCAGCAGCTCGCGACAGGGACCGAACACTGAAGCTTTCTTT. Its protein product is CASSSRQGPNTEAFF.